This T cell receptor beta chain originates from a study of preoperative IRX-2 immunotherapy in early breast cancer. TCRdb's table, derived via immunoSEQ multiplex PCR, lists solely in-frame clones and lacks some. The sample has roughly 34,000 clones, just under 90% seen once. The treatment denotes: preoperative locoregional IRX-2 cytokine immunotherapy. Patients received preoperative, locoregional IRX-2 cytokine immunotherapy in a phase Ib study. Between the trimmed V and J ends, which lost 1 base and 6 bases, there was a span of 13 bases. Germline V gene data show CDR1 as KGHSH and CDR2 as LQKENI. CDR3 size: 14 residues.

The receptor was derived from a human donor with breast cancer. The sequencing used tumor tissue, collected after IRX-2 immunotherapy. V usage is TRBV18 and J usage is TRBJ2-7, with D hard to call. CDR3 DNA sequence: TGTGCCAGCTCACCACAGGCCCTGGGCGGCGAGCAGTACTTC. It translates to CASSPQALGGEQYF. Together with reference TRBV18 and TRBJ2-7, the CDR3 gives the full variable domain: NAGVMQNPRHLVRRRGQEARLRCSPMKGHSHVYWYRQLPEEGLKFMVYLQKENIIDESGMPKERFSAEFPKEGPSILRIQQVVRGDSAAYFCASSPQALGGEQYFGPGTRLTVT.